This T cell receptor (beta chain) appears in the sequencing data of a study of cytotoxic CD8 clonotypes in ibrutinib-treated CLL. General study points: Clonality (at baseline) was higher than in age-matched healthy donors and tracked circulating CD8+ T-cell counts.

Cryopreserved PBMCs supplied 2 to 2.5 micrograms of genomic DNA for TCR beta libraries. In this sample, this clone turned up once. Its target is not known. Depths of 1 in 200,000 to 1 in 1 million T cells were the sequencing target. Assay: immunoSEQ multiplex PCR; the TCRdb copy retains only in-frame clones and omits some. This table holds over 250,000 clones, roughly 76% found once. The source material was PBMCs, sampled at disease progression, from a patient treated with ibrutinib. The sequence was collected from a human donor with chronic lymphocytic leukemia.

Here the CDR3 reads CASSERWAVTGELFF. The CDR3 nucleotides are TGTGCCAGCAGTGAAAGGTGGGCGGTCACCGGGGAGCTGTTTTTT. The chain recombines TRBV2 with TRBJ2-2, with no clear D. V lost 2 bases and J lost 4, with 11 bases in between. The CDR3 is made up of 15 amino acids. Looked up from germline, CDR1 is SNHLY and CDR2 is FYNNEI.